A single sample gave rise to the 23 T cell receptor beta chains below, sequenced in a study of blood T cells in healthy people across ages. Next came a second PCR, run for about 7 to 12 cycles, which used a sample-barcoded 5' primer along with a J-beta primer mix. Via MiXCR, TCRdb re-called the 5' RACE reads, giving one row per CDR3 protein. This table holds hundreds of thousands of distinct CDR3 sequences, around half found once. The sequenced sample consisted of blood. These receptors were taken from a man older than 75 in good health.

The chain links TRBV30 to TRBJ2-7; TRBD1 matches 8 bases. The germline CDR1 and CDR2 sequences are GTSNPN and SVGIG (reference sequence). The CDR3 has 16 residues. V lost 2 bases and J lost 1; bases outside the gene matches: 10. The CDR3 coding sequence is TGTGCCTGGAGTCGGAAGGACAGGGCCGGTTCCTACGAGCAGTACTTC. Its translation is CAWSRKDRAGSYEQYF.

CDR3 DNA sequence: TGTGCCAGCAGTTACTCGAGTATCAAGGGCCGTAACTATGGCTACACCTTC. Amino acids: CASSYSSIKGRNYGYTF. V and J are TRBV6-6 and TRBJ1-2; no reliable D call. The CDR3 totals 17 residues. V dropped 0 bases and J dropped 1 base, with 15 bases sitting between them. The germline V gene encodes CDR1 MNHNY and CDR2 SVGAGI (reference sequence).

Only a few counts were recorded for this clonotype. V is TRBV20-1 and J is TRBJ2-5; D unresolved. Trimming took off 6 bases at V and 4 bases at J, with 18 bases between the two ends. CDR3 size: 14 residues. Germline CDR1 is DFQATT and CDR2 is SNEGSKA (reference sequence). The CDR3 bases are TGCAGTGCCCTGGTAACGGTCACTCCAGAGACCCAGTACTTC. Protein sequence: CSALVTVTPETQYF.

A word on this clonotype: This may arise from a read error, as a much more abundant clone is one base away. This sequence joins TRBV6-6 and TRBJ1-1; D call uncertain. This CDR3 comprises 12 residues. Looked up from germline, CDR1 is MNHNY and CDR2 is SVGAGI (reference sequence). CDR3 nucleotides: TGTACCAGCAGTTACATTAATACTGAAGCTTTCTTT. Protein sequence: CTSSYINTEAFF.

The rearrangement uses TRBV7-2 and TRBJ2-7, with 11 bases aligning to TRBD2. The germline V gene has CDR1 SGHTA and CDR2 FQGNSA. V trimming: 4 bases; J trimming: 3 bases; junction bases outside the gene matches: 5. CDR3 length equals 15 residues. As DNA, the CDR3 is TGTGCCAGCAGCTCGGGACTAGCGGAGTACTACGAGCAGTACTTC. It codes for CASSSGLAEYYEQYF. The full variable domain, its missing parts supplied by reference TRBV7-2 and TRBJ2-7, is GAGVSQSPSNKVTEKGKDVELRCDPISGHTALYWYRQSLGQGLEFLIYFQGNSAPDKSGLPSDRFSAERTGGSVSTLTIQRTQQEDSAVYLCASSSGLAEYYEQYFGPGTRLTVT.

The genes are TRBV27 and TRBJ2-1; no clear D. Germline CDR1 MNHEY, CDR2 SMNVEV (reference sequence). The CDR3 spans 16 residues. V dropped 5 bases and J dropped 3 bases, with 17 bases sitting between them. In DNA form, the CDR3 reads TGTGCCAGCAGTGCCCTTCTTAGCCTCTTCTACAATGAGCAGTTCTTC. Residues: CASSALLSLFYNEQFF.

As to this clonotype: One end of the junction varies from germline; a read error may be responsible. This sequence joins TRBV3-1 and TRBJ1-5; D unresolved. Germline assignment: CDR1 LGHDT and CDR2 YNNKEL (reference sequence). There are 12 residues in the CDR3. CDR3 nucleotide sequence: TGTGCTAGCAGCACTACGAATCAGCCCCAGCATTTT. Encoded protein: CASSTTNQPQHF.

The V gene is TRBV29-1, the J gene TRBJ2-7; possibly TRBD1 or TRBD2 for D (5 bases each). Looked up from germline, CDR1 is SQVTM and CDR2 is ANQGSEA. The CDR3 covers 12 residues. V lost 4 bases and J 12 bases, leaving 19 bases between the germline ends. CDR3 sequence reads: CSVGPGPETRYF. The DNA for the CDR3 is TGCAGCGTTGGGCCGGGACCCGAGACCCGGTACTTC.

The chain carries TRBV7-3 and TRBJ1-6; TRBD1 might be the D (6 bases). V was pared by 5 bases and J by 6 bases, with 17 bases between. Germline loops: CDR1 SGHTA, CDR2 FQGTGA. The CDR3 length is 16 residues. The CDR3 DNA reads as TGTGCCAGCAGCCGACCCAGACAGGTTGTTAATTCACCCCTCCACTTT. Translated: CASSRPRQVVNSPLHF.

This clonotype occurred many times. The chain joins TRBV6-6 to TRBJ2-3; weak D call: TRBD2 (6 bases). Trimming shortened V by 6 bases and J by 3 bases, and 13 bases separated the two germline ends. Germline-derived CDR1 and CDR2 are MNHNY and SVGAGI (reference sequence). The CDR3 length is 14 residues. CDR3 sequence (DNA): TGTGCCAGCAGAGCGACTAGGGCGACAGATACGCAGTATTTT. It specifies CASRATRATDTQYF.

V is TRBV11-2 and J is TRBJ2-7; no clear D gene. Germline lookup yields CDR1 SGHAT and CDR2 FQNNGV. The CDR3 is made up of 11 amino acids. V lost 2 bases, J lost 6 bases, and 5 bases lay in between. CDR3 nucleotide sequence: TGTGCCAGCAGCTTAAATGGCGAGCAGTACTTC. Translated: CASSLNGEQYF.

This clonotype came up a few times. The CDR3 spells CATSGDHLDEQFF. The CDR3 coding sequence is TGTGCCACCAGTGGTGACCACCTAGATGAGCAGTTCTTC. This chain connects TRBV24-1 to TRBJ2-1; unclear D gene. The V end was cut by 5 bases, the J end by 8 bases, with 12 bases between. This CDR3 region has 13 residues. Germline CDR1 reads KGHDR; CDR2 reads SFDVKD.

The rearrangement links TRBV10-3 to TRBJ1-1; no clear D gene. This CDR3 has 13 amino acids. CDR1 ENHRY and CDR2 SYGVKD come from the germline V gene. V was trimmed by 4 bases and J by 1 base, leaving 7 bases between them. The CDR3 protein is CAISGASNTEAFF. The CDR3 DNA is TGTGCCATCAGTGGGGCCTCGAACACTGAAGCTTTCTTT.

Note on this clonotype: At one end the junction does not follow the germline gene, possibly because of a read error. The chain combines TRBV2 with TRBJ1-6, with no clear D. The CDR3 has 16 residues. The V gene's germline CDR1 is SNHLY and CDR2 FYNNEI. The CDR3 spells CASSEDSSSYNSPLHF. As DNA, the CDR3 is TGTGCCAGCAGTGAAGACAGCAGCTCCTATAATTCACCTCTCCACTTT.

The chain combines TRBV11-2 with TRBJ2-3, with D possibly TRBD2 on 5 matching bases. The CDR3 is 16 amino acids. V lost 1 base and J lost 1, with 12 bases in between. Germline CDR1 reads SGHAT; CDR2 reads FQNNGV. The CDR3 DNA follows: TGTGCCAGCAGCTTAGGGACTCGCGCGGGCACAGATACGCAGTATTTT. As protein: CASSLGTRAGTDTQYF.

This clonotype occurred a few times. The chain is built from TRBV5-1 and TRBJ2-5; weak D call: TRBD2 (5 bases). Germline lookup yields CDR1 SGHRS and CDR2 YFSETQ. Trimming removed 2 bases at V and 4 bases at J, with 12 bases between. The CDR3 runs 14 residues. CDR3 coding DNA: TGCGCCAGCAGCTTCCTCGGGGAAGGAGAGACCCAGTACTTC. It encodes CASSFLGEGETQYF.

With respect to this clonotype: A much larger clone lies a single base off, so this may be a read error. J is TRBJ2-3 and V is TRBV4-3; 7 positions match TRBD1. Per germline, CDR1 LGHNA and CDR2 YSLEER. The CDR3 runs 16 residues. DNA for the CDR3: TGCGCCGGCAGCCAAGTCTACAGGGGTATCACAGATACGCAGTATTTT. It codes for CAGSQVYRGITDTQYF.

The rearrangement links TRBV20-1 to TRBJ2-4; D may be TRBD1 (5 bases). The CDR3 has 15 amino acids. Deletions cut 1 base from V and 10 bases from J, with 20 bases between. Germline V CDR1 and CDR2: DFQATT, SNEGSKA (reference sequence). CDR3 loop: CSARGTILSKGIQYF. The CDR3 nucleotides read TGCAGTGCTAGAGGGACAATCCTGAGTAAGGGGATTCAGTACTTC.

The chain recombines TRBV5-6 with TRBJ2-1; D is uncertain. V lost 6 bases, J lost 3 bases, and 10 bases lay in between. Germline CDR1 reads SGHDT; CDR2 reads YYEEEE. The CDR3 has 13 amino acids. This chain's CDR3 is CASTLVGYNEQFF. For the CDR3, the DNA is TGTGCCAGCACCCTGGTAGGCTACAATGAGCAGTTCTTC.

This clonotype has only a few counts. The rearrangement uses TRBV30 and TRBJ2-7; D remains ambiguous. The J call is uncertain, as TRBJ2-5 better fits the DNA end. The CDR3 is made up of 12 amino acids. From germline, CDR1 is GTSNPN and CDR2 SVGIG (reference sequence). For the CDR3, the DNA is TGTGCCTGGAGTGTAGCACTCAAGACCCAGTACTTC. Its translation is CAWSVALKTQYF.

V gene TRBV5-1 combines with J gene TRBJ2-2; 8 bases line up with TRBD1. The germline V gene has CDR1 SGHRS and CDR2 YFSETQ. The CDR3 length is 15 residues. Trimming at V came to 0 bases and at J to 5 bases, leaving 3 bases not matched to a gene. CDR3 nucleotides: TGCGCCAGCAGCTTGGCAGGGGGCGAGACCGGGGAGCTGTTTTTT. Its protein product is CASSLAGGETGELFF.

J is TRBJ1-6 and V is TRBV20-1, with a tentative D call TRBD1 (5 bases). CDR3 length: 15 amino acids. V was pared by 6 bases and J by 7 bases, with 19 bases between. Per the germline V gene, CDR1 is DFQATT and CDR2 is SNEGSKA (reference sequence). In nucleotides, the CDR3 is TGCAGTGCCCAGAGAGGGGCCAACCCGAATTCACCCCTCCACTTT. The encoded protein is CSAQRGANPNSPLHF.

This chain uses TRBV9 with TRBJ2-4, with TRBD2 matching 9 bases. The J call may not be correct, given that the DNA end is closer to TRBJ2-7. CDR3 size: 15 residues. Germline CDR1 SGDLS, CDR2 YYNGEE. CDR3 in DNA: TGTGCCAGCAGCGTAGCTTCTAGCGGGACCTACGAGCAGTACTTC. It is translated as CASSVASSGTYEQYF.